This is a list of T cell receptor beta chains from one sample in a study of neoadjuvant anti-PD-1 for oral cavity cancer. TCRdb's copy holds only in-frame clones and misses some; the assay was immunoSEQ multiplex PCR. The sample lists approximately 45,000 clones; about three quarters were seen once. Sequenced here: PBMCs, sampled after nivolumab (anti-PD-1) treatment. These TCRs come from a person aged 35 to 85 with oral cavity squamous cell carcinoma. Both conserved end residues are part of each CDR3. A D gene is named only where the DNA matches it firmly. Only some rows state a clone size, as once, few, many or a class for expanded clones.

v_gene: TRBV5-1
d_gene: TRBD1
abundance: few
j_gene: TRBJ2-7
CDR3nt: TGCGCCAGCAGCGAGGGGGACAGTCGCTACGAGCAGTACTTC
CDR3aa: CASSEGDSRYEQYF

v_gene: TRBV14
d_gene: -
abundance: -
j_gene: TRBJ1-1
CDR3nt: TGTGCCAGCAGCCAGGGGATGAACACTGAAGCTTTCTTT
CDR3aa: CASSQGMNTEAFF

v_gene: TRBV2
d_gene: TRBD2
abundance: -
j_gene: TRBJ2-3
CDR3nt: TGTGCCAGCAGTCCGACTAGCGGAGACACAGATACGCAGTATTTT
CDR3aa: CASSPTSGDTDTQYF

v_gene: TRBV7-8
d_gene: -
abundance: -
j_gene: TRBJ2-6
CDR3nt: TGTGCCAGCAGGGAAGGTGGGGCCAACGTCCTGACTTTC
CDR3aa: CASREGGANVLTF

v_gene: TRBV6-1
d_gene: TRBD2
abundance: -
j_gene: TRBJ2-1
CDR3nt: TGTGCCAGCAGTGATATCAGACTGGGACTAGACCTGGGTGAGCAGTTCTTC
CDR3aa: CASSDIRLGLDLGEQFF

v_gene: TRBV6-5
d_gene: TRBD1
abundance: -
j_gene: TRBJ2-7
CDR3nt: TGTGCCAGCAGTTACGGGACAGGGGAGACCTACGAGCAGTACTTC
CDR3aa: CASSYGTGETYEQYF

v_gene: TRBV2
d_gene: TRBD2
abundance: -
j_gene: TRBJ2-6
CDR3nt: TGTGCCAACCGGGAGGCTACTGGGGCCAACGTCCTGACTTTC
CDR3aa: CANREATGANVLTF

v_gene: TRBV6-6
d_gene: -
abundance: -
j_gene: TRBJ1-1
CDR3nt: TGTGCCAGCAGCGATTCCGGAGGGATGAACACTGAAGCTTTCTTT
CDR3aa: CASSDSGGMNTEAFF

v_gene: TRBV27
d_gene: TRBD2
abundance: once
j_gene: TRBJ2-5
CDR3nt: TGTGCCAGCAGGGGAGGGACAGAGACCCAGTACTTC
CDR3aa: CASRGGTETQYF

v_gene: TRBV19
d_gene: -
abundance: -
j_gene: TRBJ1-4
CDR3nt: TGTGCCAGTAGTAGAACTAAGGAACTAATGGCAAAACTGTTTTTT
CDR3aa: CASSRTKELMAKLFF

v_gene: TRBV28
d_gene: -
abundance: -
j_gene: TRBJ1-2
CDR3nt: TGTGCCAGCAGTTCCTCGGCAGGGCGGAAAAATGGCTACACCTTC
CDR3aa: CASSSSAGRKNGYTF

v_gene: TRBV19
d_gene: -
abundance: -
j_gene: TRBJ1-2
CDR3nt: TGTGCCAGTCAAAAACAAGACAGGGGCTACACCTTC
CDR3aa: CASQKQDRGYTF

v_gene: TRBV2
d_gene: TRBD1
abundance: few
j_gene: TRBJ2-5
CDR3nt: TGTGCCAGCAGTTTCCGGACAGGGCTCCAAGAGACCCAGTACTTC
CDR3aa: CASSFRTGLQETQYF

v_gene: TRBV2
d_gene: -
abundance: few
j_gene: TRBJ1-5
CDR3nt: TGTGCCAGCAGCCAAATCGATCAGCCCCAGCATTTT
CDR3aa: CASSQIDQPQHF

v_gene: TRBV4-1
d_gene: TRBD2
abundance: -
j_gene: TRBJ2-5
CDR3nt: TGCGCCAGCAGCCAGGCGACTAGCGGGCTAACACAAGAGACCCAGTACTTC
CDR3aa: CASSQATSGLTQETQYF

v_gene: TRBV5-6
d_gene: TRBD1
abundance: -
j_gene: TRBJ1-1
CDR3nt: TGTGCCAGCAGCTTGAGACAGGGGGGGAGAACTGAAGCTTTCTTT
CDR3aa: CASSLRQGGRTEAFF

v_gene: TRBV30
d_gene: -
abundance: -
j_gene: TRBJ1-4
CDR3nt: TGTGCCTGGAGTGTGAGTGAAAAACTGTTTTTT
CDR3aa: CAWSVSEKLFF

v_gene: TRBV9
d_gene: -
abundance: -
j_gene: TRBJ1-4
CDR3nt: TGTGCCAGCAGCGTAGGGGGGGATAAAATAGAAAAACTGTTTTTT
CDR3aa: CASSVGGDKIEKLFF

v_gene: TRBV10-1
d_gene: TRBD2
abundance: -
j_gene: TRBJ2-5
CDR3nt: TGCGCCAGCAGCCTAGGAACCGGGGGGTACCAAGAGACCCAGTACTTC
CDR3aa: CASSLGTGGYQETQYF

v_gene: TRBV19
d_gene: -
abundance: -
j_gene: TRBJ2-2
CDR3nt: TGTGCCAGTTGCGAGAGGACCGGGGAGCTGTTTTTT
CDR3aa: CASCERTGELFF

v_gene: TRBV14
d_gene: -
abundance: -
j_gene: TRBJ2-2
CDR3nt: TGTGCCAGCAGCCCCCTTGGGCGGGGGAACACCGGGGAGCTGTTTTTT
CDR3aa: CASSPLGRGNTGELFF

v_gene: TRBV9
d_gene: TRBD2
abundance: once
j_gene: TRBJ2-7
CDR3nt: TGTGCCAGCAGCGTAGGCCCTAGCGGGACCGAGCAGTACTTC
CDR3aa: CASSVGPSGTEQYF

v_gene: TRBV5-1
d_gene: TRBD2
abundance: -
j_gene: TRBJ2-5
CDR3nt: TGCGCCAGCAGCAAGGGACTAGCCGAGGAGACCCAGTACTTC
CDR3aa: CASSKGLAEETQYF

v_gene: TRBV5-6
d_gene: TRBD1
abundance: -
j_gene: TRBJ2-2
CDR3nt: TGTGCCAGCAGCCAGACTAAACAGGGGGATGGGACCGGGGAGCTGTTTTTT
CDR3aa: CASSQTKQGDGTGELFF

v_gene: TRBV6-4
d_gene: TRBD1
abundance: -
j_gene: TRBJ1-1
CDR3nt: TGTGCCAGCAGTGACAGAGCAGGGGGCGACGCTGAAGCTTTCTTT
CDR3aa: CASSDRAGGDAEAFF

v_gene: TRBV5-6
d_gene: -
abundance: many
j_gene: TRBJ1-5
CDR3nt: TGTGCCAGCAGCCTATATACGGGGAGAGGAGGCAATCAGCCCCAGCATTTT
CDR3aa: CASSLYTGRGGNQPQHF

v_gene: TRBV5-6
d_gene: -
abundance: -
j_gene: TRBJ1-3
CDR3nt: TGTGCCAGCAGCCTACAGGGATCTGGAAACACCATATATTTT
CDR3aa: CASSLQGSGNTIYF

v_gene: TRBV5-1
d_gene: TRBD2
abundance: -
j_gene: TRBJ2-3
CDR3nt: TGCGCCAGCAGCTTGGACCCACCGGGAGGGGGCACAGATACGCAGTATTTT
CDR3aa: CASSLDPPGGGTDTQYF

v_gene: TRBV19
d_gene: -
abundance: -
j_gene: TRBJ2-3
CDR3nt: TGTGCCAGTACCGTGGTCGGGGGGCACACAGATACGCAGTATTTT
CDR3aa: CASTVVGGHTDTQYF

v_gene: TRBV5-1
d_gene: -
abundance: -
j_gene: TRBJ1-6
CDR3nt: TGCGCCAGCAGCTTGGAATCAGACTATTCACCCCTCCACTTT
CDR3aa: CASSLESDYSPLHF

v_gene: TRBV2
d_gene: -
abundance: -
j_gene: TRBJ1-2
CDR3nt: TGTGCCAGCAGTGAATACGGGACATTCGATTCAGCCACCTTC
CDR3aa: CASSEYGTFDSATF

v_gene: TRBV29-1
d_gene: TRBD1
abundance: -
j_gene: TRBJ1-2
CDR3nt: TGCAGCTTTTCACAGGGGACTAACTATGGCTACACCTTC
CDR3aa: CSFSQGTNYGYTF

v_gene: TRBV20-1
d_gene: -
abundance: -
j_gene: TRBJ2-5
CDR3nt: TGCAGTGCTAGAAGAGAGACCCAGTACTTC
CDR3aa: CSARRETQYF

v_gene: TRBV9
d_gene: -
abundance: -
j_gene: TRBJ2-5
CDR3nt: TGTGCCAGCAGCGTGGCTAGCGACCATTCGTGGGAGACCCAGTACTTC
CDR3aa: CASSVASDHSWETQYF

v_gene: TRBV18
d_gene: -
abundance: few
j_gene: TRBJ2-1
CDR3nt: TGTGCCAGCTCACCACGGACTACCCCCAATGAGCAGTTCTTC
CDR3aa: CASSPRTTPNEQFF

v_gene: TRBV19
d_gene: -
abundance: -
j_gene: TRBJ1-6
CDR3nt: TGTGCCAGTAGTATGGGGAGTTCCTATAATTCACCCCTCCACTTT
CDR3aa: CASSMGSSYNSPLHF

v_gene: TRBV5-1
d_gene: -
abundance: -
j_gene: TRBJ2-5
CDR3nt: TGCGCCAGCAGCCGGGACGGGGAAGAGACCCAGTACTTC
CDR3aa: CASSRDGEETQYF

v_gene: TRBV5-1
d_gene: TRBD1
abundance: -
j_gene: TRBJ1-1
CDR3nt: TGCGCCAGCAGCTTCTCGACAGGGGTGGACACTGAAGCTTTCTTT
CDR3aa: CASSFSTGVDTEAFF

v_gene: TRBV6-5
d_gene: TRBD2
abundance: -
j_gene: TRBJ2-1
CDR3nt: TGTGCCAGCAGTTACTCTGGGACTAGCTACAATGAGCAGTTCTTC
CDR3aa: CASSYSGTSYNEQFF

v_gene: TRBV19
d_gene: -
abundance: -
j_gene: TRBJ1-6
CDR3nt: TGTGCCAGTAGTTCCTTAGGGTCTGCGCCCCTCCACTTT
CDR3aa: CASSSLGSAPLHF

v_gene: TRBV18
d_gene: -
abundance: -
j_gene: TRBJ1-1
CDR3nt: TGTGCCAGCTCACCGGACACCACTGAAGCTTTCTTT
CDR3aa: CASSPDTTEAFF

v_gene: TRBV5-1
d_gene: -
abundance: -
j_gene: TRBJ2-3
CDR3nt: TGCGCCAGCAGCTCGAAGACTCCTAGCACAGATACGCAGTATTTT
CDR3aa: CASSSKTPSTDTQYF

v_gene: TRBV10-2
d_gene: -
abundance: -
j_gene: TRBJ1-1
CDR3nt: TGCGCCAGCAGTGACCCAGGAGGGAGCGATAGGAACACTGAAGCTTTCTTT
CDR3aa: CASSDPGGSDRNTEAFF

v_gene: TRBV6-4
d_gene: -
abundance: -
j_gene: TRBJ1-5
CDR3nt: TGTGCCAGCAGTGACGGGGGGAAACAGCCCCAGCATTTT
CDR3aa: CASSDGGKQPQHF

v_gene: TRBV5-1
d_gene: -
abundance: once
j_gene: TRBJ1-4
CDR3nt: TGCGCCAGCAGCGGGGGGGCAGGCCTAGCAACTAATGAAAAACTGTTTTTT
CDR3aa: CASSGGAGLATNEKLFF

v_gene: TRBV7-2
d_gene: TRBD1
abundance: -
j_gene: TRBJ2-5
CDR3nt: TGTGCCAGCAGCACGGACAGGGGTGAGACCCAGTACTTC
CDR3aa: CASSTDRGETQYF

v_gene: TRBV27
d_gene: TRBD2
abundance: -
j_gene: TRBJ2-3
CDR3nt: TGTGCCAGCAGTCTCTACTCTAGCGGTGGCACAGATACGCAGTATTTT
CDR3aa: CASSLYSSGGTDTQYF

v_gene: TRBV28
d_gene: TRBD1
abundance: -
j_gene: TRBJ2-7
CDR3nt: TGTGCCAGCAGTTTAGGGACAGGGCCCTACGAGCAGTACTTC
CDR3aa: CASSLGTGPYEQYF

v_gene: TRBV7-9
d_gene: TRBD2
abundance: -
j_gene: TRBJ2-2
CDR3nt: TGTGCCAGCAGCTTCGTACCGGGACTAGCCCCCGGGGAGCTGTTTTTT
CDR3aa: CASSFVPGLAPGELFF

v_gene: TRBV7-9
d_gene: -
abundance: -
j_gene: TRBJ2-1
CDR3nt: TGTGCCAGCGGCGATGTGCTCTACAATGAGCAGTTCTTC
CDR3aa: CASGDVLYNEQFF

v_gene: TRBV2
d_gene: -
abundance: few
j_gene: TRBJ1-5
CDR3nt: TGTGCCAGCAGTTGGCAGGGAAGCAATCAGCCCCAGCATTTT
CDR3aa: CASSWQGSNQPQHF